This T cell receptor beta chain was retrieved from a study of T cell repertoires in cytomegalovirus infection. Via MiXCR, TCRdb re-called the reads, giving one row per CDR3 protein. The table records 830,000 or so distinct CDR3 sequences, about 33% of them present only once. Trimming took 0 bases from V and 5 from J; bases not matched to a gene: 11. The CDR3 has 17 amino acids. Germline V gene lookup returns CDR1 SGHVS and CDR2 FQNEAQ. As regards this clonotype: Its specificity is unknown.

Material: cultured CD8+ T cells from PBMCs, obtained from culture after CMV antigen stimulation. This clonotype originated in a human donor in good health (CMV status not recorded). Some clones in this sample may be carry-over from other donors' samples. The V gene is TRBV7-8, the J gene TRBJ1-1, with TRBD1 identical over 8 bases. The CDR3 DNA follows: TGTGCCAGCAGCTTAGCGCAGTTTCCAGGGGGCCATACTGAAGCTTTCTTT. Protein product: CASSLAQFPGGHTEAFF. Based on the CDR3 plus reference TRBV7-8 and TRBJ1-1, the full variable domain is GAGVSQSPRYKVAKRGQDVALRCDPISGHVSLFWYQQALGQGPEFLTYFQNEAQLDKSGLPSDRFFAERPEGSVSTLKIQRTQQEDSAVYLCASSLAQFPGGHTEAFFGQGTRLTVV.